The rows below give T cell receptor beta chains drawn from one sample of a study of blood T cell repertoires in COVID-19. TCRdb's table, derived via immunoSEQ multiplex PCR, lists solely in-frame clones and lacks some. The sample records some 170,000 clones, 82% being singletons. Sequencing used peripheral blood. The receptor set was obtained from a woman in her seventies with acute or convalescent COVID-19. Both conserved end residues are part of each CDR3. The order of the fields is J gene, D gene, clone size, V gene, CDR3 protein, CDR3 DNA. The D gene is left open where the match is weak. Some rows mark clone size as missing; the rest say once, few, many or name a class of expanded clone.

j_gene: TRBJ1-6
d_gene: -
abundance: -
v_gene: TRBV11-2
CDR3aa: CASSLGRGGNSPLHF
CDR3nt: TGTGCCAGCAGCTTAGGCCGGGGAGGGAATTCACCCCTCCACTTT

j_gene: TRBJ1-1
d_gene: -
abundance: -
v_gene: TRBV12-3/TRBV12-4
CDR3aa: CASSLAGVSEAFF
CDR3nt: TGTGCCAGCAGTTTAGCAGGAGTCAGTGAAGCTTTCTTT

j_gene: TRBJ2-1
d_gene: TRBD1
abundance: -
v_gene: TRBV15
CDR3aa: CATSRPTGGFEQFF
CDR3nt: TGTGCCACCAGCAGGCCAACAGGGGGCTTCGAGCAGTTCTTC

j_gene: TRBJ2-1
d_gene: -
abundance: few
v_gene: TRBV7-9
CDR3aa: CASSLASAYNEQFF
CDR3nt: TGTGCCAGCAGCTTAGCGTCAGCCTACAATGAGCAGTTCTTC

j_gene: TRBJ2-7
d_gene: TRBD2
abundance: -
v_gene: TRBV5-6
CDR3aa: CASSQTSGSRNEQYF
CDR3nt: TGTGCCAGCAGCCAGACTAGCGGGAGTCGGAACGAGCAGTACTTC

j_gene: TRBJ2-7
d_gene: -
abundance: -
v_gene: TRBV10-3
CDR3aa: CAIRDPSSEPYEQYF
CDR3nt: TGTGCCATCAGGGACCCCTCTAGCGAACCCTACGAGCAGTACTTC

j_gene: TRBJ2-6
d_gene: -
abundance: once
v_gene: TRBV4-3
CDR3aa: CASSQGAGSGANVLTF
CDR3nt: TGCGCCAGCAGCCAAGGTGCGGGCTCTGGGGCCAACGTCCTGACTTTC

j_gene: TRBJ2-7
d_gene: TRBD1
abundance: -
v_gene: TRBV28
CDR3aa: CASSLGGQAISSEQYF
CDR3nt: TGTGCCAGCAGTTTAGGCGGACAGGCCATTTCCAGCGAGCAGTACTTC

j_gene: TRBJ1-2
d_gene: -
abundance: -
v_gene: TRBV4-2
CDR3aa: CASSQDRAGYTF
CDR3nt: TGTGCCAGCAGCCAAGATCGCGCTGGCTACACCTTC

j_gene: TRBJ1-3
d_gene: -
abundance: -
v_gene: TRBV2
CDR3aa: CASTGYGNTIYF
CDR3nt: TGTGCCAGCACAGGGTATGGAAACACCATATATTTT

j_gene: TRBJ1-4
d_gene: -
abundance: -
v_gene: TRBV19
CDR3aa: CASNMGPFEKLFF
CDR3nt: TGTGCCAGTAACATGGGCCCCTTTGAAAAACTGTTTTTT

j_gene: TRBJ2-2
d_gene: TRBD1
abundance: -
v_gene: TRBV10-3
CDR3aa: CAISVARDREGGELFF
CDR3nt: TGTGCCATCAGTGTCGCCAGGGACAGGGAGGGCGGGGAGCTGTTTTTT

j_gene: TRBJ1-6
d_gene: TRBD1
abundance: -
v_gene: TRBV19
CDR3aa: CASSTDRFIALHF
CDR3nt: TGTGCCAGTAGTACGGACAGGTTTATTGCCCTCCACTTT

j_gene: TRBJ2-5
d_gene: -
abundance: few
v_gene: TRBV7-2
CDR3aa: CASSQDSPGQTQYF
CDR3nt: TGTGCCAGCAGCCAGGACAGCCCCGGTCAGACCCAGTACTTC

j_gene: TRBJ2-6
d_gene: -
abundance: -
v_gene: TRBV2
CDR3aa: CASSSDFSGANVLTF
CDR3nt: TGTGCCAGCAGTTCAGACTTCTCTGGGGCCAACGTCCTGACTTTC

j_gene: TRBJ1-3
d_gene: -
abundance: -
v_gene: TRBV7-2
CDR3aa: CASSLSVGPGNTIYF
CDR3nt: TGTGCCAGCAGCTTATCGGTGGGGCCTGGAAACACCATATATTTT

j_gene: TRBJ1-1
d_gene: -
abundance: -
v_gene: TRBV6-5
CDR3aa: CVSSFDMGNTEAFF
CDR3nt: TGTGTCAGCAGTTTCGACATGGGGAACACTGAAGCTTTCTTT

j_gene: TRBJ2-1
d_gene: TRBD1
abundance: -
v_gene: TRBV4-1
CDR3aa: CASAHDGTGANNEQFF
CDR3nt: TGCGCCAGCGCGCATGACGGGACAGGGGCAAACAATGAGCAGTTCTTC

j_gene: TRBJ2-1
d_gene: TRBD1
abundance: -
v_gene: TRBV23-1
CDR3aa: CASSRDREGNEQFF
CDR3nt: TGCGCCAGCAGCCGGGACAGGGAGGGCAATGAGCAGTTCTTC

j_gene: TRBJ2-7
d_gene: TRBD1
abundance: -
v_gene: TRBV29-1
CDR3aa: CSAGTDYEQYF
CDR3nt: TGCAGCGCCGGGACAGACTACGAGCAGTACTTC

j_gene: TRBJ2-1
d_gene: TRBD2
abundance: -
v_gene: TRBV7-9
CDR3aa: CASAPARGSSYNEQFF
CDR3nt: TGTGCCAGCGCCCCCGCGCGGGGGAGCTCCTACAATGAGCAGTTCTTC

j_gene: TRBJ1-4
d_gene: TRBD1
abundance: -
v_gene: TRBV7-2
CDR3aa: CASSLRGQPNEKLFF
CDR3nt: TGTGCCAGCAGCTTAAGGGGACAGCCTAATGAAAAACTGTTTTTT

j_gene: TRBJ1-4
d_gene: -
abundance: -
v_gene: TRBV7-8
CDR3aa: CASSSGQINEKLFF
CDR3nt: TGTGCCAGCAGCTCCGGACAGATTAATGAAAAACTGTTTTTT

j_gene: TRBJ2-7
d_gene: TRBD2
abundance: -
v_gene: TRBV7-8
CDR3aa: CASSDTSGGMYEQYF
CDR3nt: TGTGCCAGCAGTGATACTAGCGGGGGTATGTACGAGCAGTACTTC

j_gene: TRBJ1-1
d_gene: TRBD1
abundance: -
v_gene: TRBV6-5
CDR3aa: CARTGGLCDTEAFF
CDR3nt: TGTGCCAGAACAGGGGGTTTATGTGACACTGAAGCTTTCTTT

j_gene: TRBJ1-1
d_gene: -
abundance: -
v_gene: TRBV19
CDR3aa: CASSQQANTEAFF
CDR3nt: TGTGCCAGTAGCCAACAGGCAAACACTGAAGCTTTCTTT

j_gene: TRBJ1-6
d_gene: -
abundance: -
v_gene: TRBV7-9
CDR3aa: CASSKGNSPLHF
CDR3nt: TGTGCCAGCAGCAAGGGGAATTCACCCCTCCACTTT

j_gene: TRBJ1-1
d_gene: -
abundance: once
v_gene: TRBV30
CDR3aa: CAWDRPNTEAFF
CDR3nt: TGTGCCTGGGACAGGCCGAACACTGAAGCTTTCTTT

j_gene: TRBJ1-1
d_gene: TRBD1
abundance: -
v_gene: TRBV9
CDR3aa: CASSVPRDRVTEAFF
CDR3nt: TGTGCCAGCAGCGTACCCCGGGACAGGGTCACTGAAGCTTTCTTT

j_gene: TRBJ1-5
d_gene: -
abundance: -
v_gene: TRBV7-2
CDR3aa: CASSLGGRVSRPQHF
CDR3nt: TGTGCCAGCAGCTTAGGTGGGAGGGTCTCTCGGCCCCAGCATTTT

j_gene: TRBJ1-2
d_gene: -
abundance: -
v_gene: TRBV29-1
CDR3aa: CSVVSGDYGYTF
CDR3nt: TGCAGCGTTGTTTCCGGGGACTATGGCTACACCTTC

j_gene: TRBJ1-2
d_gene: -
abundance: -
v_gene: TRBV5-1
CDR3aa: CASSLGGTYGYTF
CDR3nt: TGCGCCAGCAGCTTGGGAGGGACATATGGCTACACCTTC